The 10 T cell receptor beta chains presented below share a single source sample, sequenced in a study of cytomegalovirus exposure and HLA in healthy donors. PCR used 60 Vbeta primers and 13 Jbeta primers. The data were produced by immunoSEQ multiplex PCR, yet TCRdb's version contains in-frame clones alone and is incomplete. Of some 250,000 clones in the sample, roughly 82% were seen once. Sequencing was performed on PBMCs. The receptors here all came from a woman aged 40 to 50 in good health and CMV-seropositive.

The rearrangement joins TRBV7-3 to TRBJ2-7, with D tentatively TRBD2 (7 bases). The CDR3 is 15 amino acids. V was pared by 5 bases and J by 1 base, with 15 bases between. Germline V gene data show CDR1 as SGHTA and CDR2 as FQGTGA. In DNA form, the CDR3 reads TGTGCCAGCAGCCCCCGAAGGGGGGGATCCTACGAGCAGTACTTC. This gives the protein CASSPRRGGSYEQYF.

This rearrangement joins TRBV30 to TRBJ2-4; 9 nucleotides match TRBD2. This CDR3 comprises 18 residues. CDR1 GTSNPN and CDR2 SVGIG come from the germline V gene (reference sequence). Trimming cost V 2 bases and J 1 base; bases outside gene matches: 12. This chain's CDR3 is CAWSSLAGISGAKNIQYF. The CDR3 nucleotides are TGTGCCTGGAGTAGTCTAGCGGGAATTTCCGGGGCCAAAAACATTCAGTACTTC.

CDR3 amino acids: CASSLKGQGIVPQHF. For the CDR3, the DNA is TGTGCCAGCAGCTTAAAGGGACAGGGAATTGTTCCCCAGCATTTT. This sequence joins TRBV7-8 and TRBJ1-5; TRBD1 aligns across 9 bases. CDR1 is SGHVS and CDR2 is FQNEAQ in the germline V gene. The ends lost 2 bases at V and 10 bases at J; junction bases unmatched: 9. CDR3 length: 15 residues.

Written as DNA, the CDR3 is TGTGCCAGCAGAGCCCATAACAGGGGGCGCCAGAACATTCAGTACTTC. Residues: CASRAHNRGRQNIQYF. J is TRBJ2-4 and V is TRBV2; 9 nucleotides match TRBD1. Trimming at V came to 6 bases and at J to 7 bases, leaving 13 bases not matched to a gene. Germline CDR1 reads SNHLY; CDR2 reads FYNNEI. This CDR3 is 16 amino acids long.

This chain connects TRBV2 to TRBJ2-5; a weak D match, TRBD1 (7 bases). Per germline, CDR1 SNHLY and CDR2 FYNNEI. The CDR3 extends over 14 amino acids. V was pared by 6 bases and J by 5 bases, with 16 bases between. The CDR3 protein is CASREDRLAETQYF. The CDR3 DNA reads TGTGCCAGCAGGGAGGACAGGCTAGCGGAGACCCAGTACTTC.

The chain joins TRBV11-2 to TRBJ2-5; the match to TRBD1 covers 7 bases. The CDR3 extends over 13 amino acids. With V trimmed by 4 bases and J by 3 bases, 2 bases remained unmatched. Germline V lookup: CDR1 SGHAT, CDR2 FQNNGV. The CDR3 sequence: CASSSGTEETQYF. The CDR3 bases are TGTGCCAGCAGCTCCGGGACAGAAGAGACCCAGTACTTC. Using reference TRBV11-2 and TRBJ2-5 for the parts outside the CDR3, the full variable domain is EAGVAQSPRYKIIEKRQSVAFWCNPISGHATLYWYQQILGQGPKLLIQFQNNGVVDDSQLPKDRFSAERLKGVDSTLKIQPAKLEDSAVYLCASSSGTEETQYFGPGTRLLVL.

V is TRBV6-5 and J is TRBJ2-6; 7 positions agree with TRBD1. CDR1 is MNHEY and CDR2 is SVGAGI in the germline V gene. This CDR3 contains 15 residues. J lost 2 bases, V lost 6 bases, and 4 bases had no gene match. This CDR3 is CASSPDRAGANVLTF. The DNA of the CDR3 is TGTGCCAGCAGCCCCGACAGGGCTGGGGCCAACGTCCTGACTTTC.

The CDR3 reads CASSLEGARYEQYF. The CDR3 DNA reads TGTGCCAGCAGCTTAGAGGGGGCGCGGTACGAGCAGTACTTC. The gene calls are TRBV7-2 and TRBJ2-7, with 7 bases aligning to TRBD1. Losses at the gene ends were 1 base for V and 4 bases for J; bases not matched to a gene: 4. CDR3 length: 14 residues. CDR1 is SGHTA and CDR2 is FQGNSA in the germline V gene.

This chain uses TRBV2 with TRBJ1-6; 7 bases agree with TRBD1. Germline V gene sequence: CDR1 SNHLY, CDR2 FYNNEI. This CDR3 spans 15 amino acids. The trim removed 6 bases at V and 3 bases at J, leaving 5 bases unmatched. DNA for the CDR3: TGTGCCAGCAGAGAGGGACAGCTCTATAATTCACCCCTCCACTTT. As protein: CASREGQLYNSPLHF.

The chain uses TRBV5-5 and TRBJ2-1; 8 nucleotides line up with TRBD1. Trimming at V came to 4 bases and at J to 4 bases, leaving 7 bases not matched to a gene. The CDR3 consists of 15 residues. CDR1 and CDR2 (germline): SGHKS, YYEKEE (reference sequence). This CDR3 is CASSLDRGIYNEQFF. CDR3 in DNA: TGTGCCAGCAGCCTTGACAGGGGAATATACAATGAGCAGTTCTTC. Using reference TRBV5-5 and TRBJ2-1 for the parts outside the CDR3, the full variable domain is DAGVTQSPTHLIKTRGQQVTLRCSPISGHKSVSWYQQVLGQGPQFIFQYYEKEERGRGNFPDRFSARQFPNYSSELNVNALLLGDSALYLCASSLDRGIYNEQFFGPGTRLTVL.